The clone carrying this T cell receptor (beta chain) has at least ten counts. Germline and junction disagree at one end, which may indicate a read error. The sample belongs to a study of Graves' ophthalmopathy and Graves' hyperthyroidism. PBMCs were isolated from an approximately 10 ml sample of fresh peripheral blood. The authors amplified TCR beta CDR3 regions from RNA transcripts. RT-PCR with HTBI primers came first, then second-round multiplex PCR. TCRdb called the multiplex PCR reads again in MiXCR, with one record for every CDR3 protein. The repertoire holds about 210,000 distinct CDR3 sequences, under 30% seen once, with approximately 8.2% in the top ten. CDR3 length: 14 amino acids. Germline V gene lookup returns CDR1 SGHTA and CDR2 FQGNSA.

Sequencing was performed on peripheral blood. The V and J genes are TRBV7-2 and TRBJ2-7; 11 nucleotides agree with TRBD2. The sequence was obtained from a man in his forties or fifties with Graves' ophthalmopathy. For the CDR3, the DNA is TGTGCCAGCAGCTTAGACGTTAGCGGGAGGGCCCTAGACTTC. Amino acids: CASSLDVSGRALDF.